The entry below describes one TCR beta chain. Sequencing used immunoSEQ multiplex PCR; TCRdb keeps in-frame clones, though not all of them. The data show roughly 230,000 clones, around 83% seen once. CDR3 length: 12 amino acids. With 3 bases removed from V and 7 bases from J, the gap between germline ends came to 7 bases. This sample was included in a study of blood T cell repertoires in COVID-19. This chain joins TRBV12-3 or TRBV12-4 and TRBJ1-3; TRBD1 might be the D (5 bases). This receptor was taken from a man aged 35 to 55 with acute or convalescent COVID-19. The sequenced sample was peripheral blood. The CDR3 region is CASSLEGNTIYF. The CDR3 DNA reads TGTGCCAGCAGTTTGGAGGGGAACACCATATATTTT.